This T cell receptor (beta chain) was observed in a study of Ad26.COV2.S vaccination and SARS-CoV-2 variants. Study-wide results and caveats: Total responses of T cells may have been underestimated by the analyses of TCR breadth and depth. Post-vaccination spike-specific CD8+ and CD4+ T cell responses reportedly had substantial breadth. People who got the vaccine or the placebo had similar non-spike TCR breadth.

Remarks on this clone: The antigen remains unidentified.

Germline values: CDR1 WNHNN, CDR2 SYGVQD (reference sequence). This CDR3 is 15 amino acids long. The ends lost 4 bases at V and 3 bases at J; junction bases unmatched: 6. TCRdb keeps only in-frame clones here, not all; method: immunoSEQ multiplex PCR. The table records some 350,000 clones, 92% of them present only once. The clonotype was recovered from a human donor who had recovered from COVID-19. The sample here was peripheral blood, taken after recovery from COVID-19. V gene TRBV10-1 combines with J gene TRBJ2-3; TRBD2 agrees at 8 bases. The CDR3 spells CASSGSGGLTDTQYF. As DNA, the CDR3 is TGCGCCAGCAGTGGAAGCGGGGGACTTACAGATACGCAGTATTTT.